This TCR beta chain was identified during a study of blood T cells in healthy people across ages. About this clonotype itself: Antigen unknown. One end of the junction fails to match germline, which may point to a read error.

Together with a sample-barcoded 5' primer, a J-beta primer mix was included in a second PCR lasting about 6 to 12 cycles. Each cDNA molecule received a tag from a template-switch adaptor that had 12 random nucleotides. TCRdb used MiXCR to reprocess the 5' RACE reads, holding one entry per CDR3 protein. Among 1,300,000 or so distinct CDR3 sequences listed, approximately 60% were seen once. Germline lookup yields CDR1 SGHTA and CDR2 FQGNSA. The CDR3 consists of 14 residues. Individuals who donated were healthy Caucasians from Russia aged about 6 to 100. Samples had at least 7 million PBMCs isolated from them. Study observations and caveats: Considered underestimates were the diversity estimates obtained from one million T cells.

What was sequenced was blood. J is TRBJ1-2 and V is TRBV7-2; D might be TRBD1 (6 bases). This TCR was sampled from a man in his late teens or twenties in good health. CDR3 sequence: CASTLQGRPSEYTF. As DNA, the CDR3 is TGTGCCAGCACCTTACAGGGACGACCCTCGGAATACACCTTC.